This passage covers 2 T cell receptor beta chains from one sample sequenced in a study of blood T cells in healthy people across ages. Combining a sample-barcoded 5' primer with a J-beta primer mix, a second PCR ran for roughly 6 to 11 cycles. A single record per CDR3 protein comes from TCRdb applying MiXCR to the 5' RACE reads. The sample lists about 1.8 million distinct CDR3 sequences; 40% to 55% were seen once. Sequencing used blood. The receptor set was obtained from a woman aged 40-49 years in good health.

The chain is built from TRBV2 and TRBJ1-1; no firm D call. The CDR3 contains 12 residues. Germline V gene sequence: CDR1 SNHLY, CDR2 FYNNEI. The V gene lost 5 bases and the J gene lost 13 bases, with 17 bases spanning the gap. The CDR3 reads CASSFDEPGDFF. DNA for the CDR3: TGTGCCAGCAGTTTTGACGAGCCGGGAGATTTCTTT.

This chain joins TRBV4-1 and TRBJ2-6; D is possibly TRBD2 (6 bases). V dropped 3 bases and J dropped 2 bases, with 17 bases sitting between them. CDR1 and CDR2 (germline): MGHRA, YSYEKL. The CDR3 loop spans 18 amino acids. The CDR3 DNA sequence: TGCGCCAGCAGCCACGGTAGACTAGGAGTAGCTGGGGCCAACGTCCTGACTTTC. Its translation: CASSHGRLGVAGANVLTF.